The T cell receptor beta chain under discussion was sequenced for a study of T cells in Graves' hyperthyroidism and ophthalmopathy. From RNA transcripts, TCR beta CDR3 regions were amplified. Researchers ran a first-round RT-PCR on the TCR CDR3 using the HTBI primer set. Using its own MiXCR run on the multiplex PCR reads, TCRdb lists one record per CDR3 protein. The sample shows roughly 740,000 distinct CDR3 sequences, 15% to 20% of them seen only once. The V and J ends lost 5 bases and 0 bases, in that order; junction bases with no gene match: 9. CDR1 is DFQATT and CDR2 is SNEGSKA in the germline V gene (reference sequence). This CDR3 region has 15 residues.

The receptor's source is a man between 18 and 29 years old with Graves' hyperthyroidism. The gene calls are TRBV20-1 and TRBJ2-7; 8 nucleotides agree with TRBD2. Sequencing was done on a sample of blood. CDR3 nucleotides: TGCAGTGCTCCGGGAGGGACGGGTGGCTCCTACGAGCAGTACTTC. Translation: CSAPGGTGGSYEQYF.